The entry below describes one T cell receptor beta chain. Its antigen is unidentified. The sample originates from a study of cytomegalovirus exposure and HLA in healthy donors. This CDR3 has 12 amino acids. Germline loops: CDR1 SGHNT, CDR2 YYREEE (reference sequence). V was clipped by 4 bases and J by 7 bases, with 9 bases between them. PCR employed 60 Vbeta and 13 Jbeta primers. The method was immunoSEQ multiplex PCR; TCRdb's version includes in-frame clones alone and lacks a portion of them. The repertoire consists of 210,000 or so clones, with 65% to 90% occurring once and the leading ten covering approximately 1.4%. The study's findings and limits: Cytomegalovirus status was reportedly diagnosed by the classifier with high specificity and sensitivity. With later analysis, a missense DCLRE1C variant became linked to TCR beta V- and J-gene trimming.

Healthy bone marrow donors made up the donors. This chain links TRBV5-4 with TRBJ2-1; no reliable D call. The origin of this receptor is a girl aged 5 to 17 in good health and CMV-seronegative. Sequences were obtained from PBMCs. Here the CDR3 reads CASSALDNEQFF. In DNA, the CDR3 is TGTGCCAGCAGCGCGCTAGATAATGAGCAGTTCTTC. The whole variable domain, filled in from reference TRBV5-4 and TRBJ2-1, reads ETGVTQSPTHLIKTRGQQVTLRCSSQSGHNTVSWYQQALGQGPQFIFQYYREEENGRGNFPPRFSGLQFPNYSSELNVNALELDDSALYLCASSALDNEQFFGPGTRLTVL.